This T cell receptor beta chain was sequenced for a study of T cell changes during pregnancy in multiple sclerosis. Data came from immunoSEQ multiplex PCR; TCRdb stores just in-frame clones and leaves some out. The sample carries tens of thousands of clones, about 92% recorded once. V was pared by 1 base and J by 6 bases, with 7 bases of the junction left unmatched. This CDR3 spans 17 amino acids. Germline values: CDR1 SGHRS, CDR2 YFSETQ. This chain links TRBV5-1 with TRBJ1-6; 10 nucleotides agree with TRBD1. Sequenced material: peripheral blood, taken in the third trimester of pregnancy. The TCR originated in a female donor in good health, enrolled as a control in a pregnancy study. The CDR3 is CASSLPLTGGSNSPLHF. The CDR3 nucleotides are TGCGCCAGCAGCTTGCCCCTGACAGGGGGCTCTAATTCACCCCTCCACTTT.